This T cell receptor (beta chain) appears in the sequencing data of a study of blood T cell repertoires in COVID-19. The overall study: Samples taken during acute and convalescent COVID-19 were collected in the United States, Italy and Spain. Sources were T cells, B-cell-depleted T cells, or PBMCs; the material itself was cDNA or gDNA.

As regards this clone: The germline gene is not matched at one end of the junction; a read error may be the cause.

This CDR3 comprises 15 residues. Germline-derived CDR1 and CDR2 are SSHAT and FNYEAQ (reference sequence). Original handling: Amplification from reference gene primers served as the basis for estimated nucleated cell counts. Assay: immunoSEQ multiplex PCR; the TCRdb copy retains only in-frame clones and omits some. V and J calls and clone size are as listed in that table; D and trimming were resolved from the DNA. The sample records roughly 230,000 clones, over 80% being singletons. The receptor was derived from an older woman with active or convalescent COVID-19. This rearrangement joins TRBV7-7 to TRBJ2-5; D possibly corresponds to TRBD2 (6 bases). Sequences were obtained from peripheral blood. Here the CDR3 reads CASSPGTSPGPSQYF. The CDR3 nucleotides are TGTGCTAGCAGCCCAGGCACTAGCCCCGGTCCGTCCCAGTACTTC.